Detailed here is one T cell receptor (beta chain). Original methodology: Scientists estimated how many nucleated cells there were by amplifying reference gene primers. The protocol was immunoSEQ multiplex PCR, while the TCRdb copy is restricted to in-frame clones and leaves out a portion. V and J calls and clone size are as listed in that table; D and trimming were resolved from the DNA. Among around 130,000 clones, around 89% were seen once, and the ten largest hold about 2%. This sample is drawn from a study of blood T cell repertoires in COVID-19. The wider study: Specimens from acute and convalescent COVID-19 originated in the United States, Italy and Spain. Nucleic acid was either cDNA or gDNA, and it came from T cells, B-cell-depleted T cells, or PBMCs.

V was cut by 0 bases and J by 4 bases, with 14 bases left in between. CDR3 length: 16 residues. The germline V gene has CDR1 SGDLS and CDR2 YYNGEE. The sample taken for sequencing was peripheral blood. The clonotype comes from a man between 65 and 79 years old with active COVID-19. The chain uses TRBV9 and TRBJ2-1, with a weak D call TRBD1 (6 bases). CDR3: CASSVGATGQYNEQFF. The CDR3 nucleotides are TGTGCCAGCAGCGTAGGTGCGACAGGCCAATACAATGAGCAGTTCTTC. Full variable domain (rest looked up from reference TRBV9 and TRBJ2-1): DSGVTQTPKHLITATGQRVTLRCSPRSGDLSVYWYQQSLDQGLQFLIQYYNGEERAKGNILERFSAQQFPDLHSELNLSSLELGDSALYFCASSVGATGQYNEQFFGPGTRLTVL.